This T cell receptor beta chain is drawn from a study of shared clonotypes between healthy human individuals. V gave up 1 base and J gave up 4 bases; unmatched junction bases: 7. The CDR3 sequence is 15 residues long. The germline CDR1 and CDR2 sequences are PRHDT and FYEKMQ (reference sequence). Libraries were prepared by immunoSEQ multiplex PCR; TCRdb keeps only in-frame clonotypes and omits some of them. The repertoire consists of a few hundred thousand clones, with roughly 87% occurring once and the leading ten covering 16%. This clone appeared a few times. The V and J genes are TRBV13 and TRBJ2-7, with TRBD1 matching over 7 bases. The TCR was taken from a man aged 18 to 29 in good health. The specimen sequenced was memory CD8+ T cells sorted from blood. The subset: CD45RO+ cells pooled with CCR7-negative TemRA cells. The CDR3 here is CASSLEGQGDYEQYF. Here the CDR3 DNA reads TGTGCCAGCAGCTTAGAGGGCCAGGGGGATTACGAGCAGTACTTC.